This record looks at one TCR beta chain sequence and its context. V gave up 6 bases and J gave up 5 bases; unmatched junction bases: 6. The CDR3 has 14 amino acids. CDR1 is DFQATT and CDR2 is SNEGSKA in the germline V gene (reference sequence). TCRdb processed the RT-PCR reads anew with MiXCR; each CDR3 protein has one entry. The sample includes over 200,000 distinct CDR3 sequences, about 38% of them seen just once. This sample was taken from a study of patients and donors after allogeneic stem cell transplantation. The gene calls are TRBV20-1 and TRBJ2-1, with 11 bases that match TRBD2. The sequencing sample was made of blood, either unsorted or a sorted T cell fraction (not recorded which). The sequence was collected from a human donor who was either an allogeneic HSCT recipient or a stem cell or donor lymphocyte infusion donor (not recorded which). It is not recorded whose cells these are; they may come from a transplant donor. The CDR3 coding sequence is TGCAGTGCGCAGCCGGGACTAGCGGACAATGAGCAGTTCTTC. Its translation: CSAQPGLADNEQFF.